One and the same sample provided the 27 T cell receptor beta chains below, sequenced in a study of T cells in Graves' hyperthyroidism and ophthalmopathy. RNA transcripts were the template for amplifying TCR beta CDR3 regions. HTBI primers drove first-round RT-PCR of the TCR CDR3. Via MiXCR, TCRdb re-called the multiplex PCR reads, giving one row per CDR3 protein. The profile covers approximately 560,000 distinct CDR3 sequences, with more than 45% appearing a single time and approximately 8.2% taken by the ten largest. The sequencing sample was made of peripheral blood or thyroid tissue (not recorded which). These receptors were obtained from a woman aged 18-35 years with Graves' hyperthyroidism.

The J gene is TRBJ2-7, the V gene TRBV20-1; D possibly corresponds to TRBD1 (6 bases). V was clipped by 1 base and J by 6 bases, with 10 bases between them. The CDR3 covers 12 residues. CDR1 is DFQATT, CDR2 SNEGSKA, per germline (reference sequence). Here the CDR3 DNA reads TGCAGTGCTAGAGCTGGGGACACCGAGCAGTACTTC. It yields the protein CSARAGDTEQYF.

This clonotype was observed many times. The chain carries TRBV15 and TRBJ1-1; D possibly corresponds to TRBD1 (6 bases). Trimming pared 0 bases from V and 5 bases from J, leaving 13 bases between. Looked up from germline, CDR1 is LNHNV and CDR2 is YYDKDF (reference sequence). The CDR3 contains 15 residues. The CDR3 region has the DNA TGTGCCACCAGCAGAGAACGCGGGGGCTATACTGAAGCTTTCTTT. Translating gives CATSRERGGYTEAFF.

This clonotype was seen many times. CDR3 bases: TGTGCCACCAGTGATACAAGGGGTAGCAATCAGCCCCAGCATTTT. As protein: CATSDTRGSNQPQHF. This chain links TRBV24-1 with TRBJ1-5; perhaps TRBD1 as D (5 bases). Per germline, CDR1 KGHDR and CDR2 SFDVKD. The CDR3 covers 15 residues. V was shortened by 3 bases and J by 0 bases, with 8 bases between the two germline ends.

The genes are TRBV7-9 and TRBJ1-5; D remains unclear. The CDR3 is 18 amino acids. The V and J ends lost 11 bases and 0 bases respectively, with 26 bases between them. Germline V gives CDR1 SEHNR, CDR2 FQNEAQ (reference sequence). CDR3 sequence (DNA): TGTGCCTTCGGGCTAGACGAGACCGGGTTCTATAGCAATCAGCCCCAGCATTTT. Translated: CAFGLDETGFYSNQPQHF.

To note about this clonotype: A single base separates this from a much larger clone, so it may be a read error. The rearrangement joins TRBV2 to TRBJ2-5, with D perhaps TRBD1 or TRBD2 (5 bases each). Deletions cut 3 bases from V and 6 bases from J, with 11 bases between. Germline V CDR1 and CDR2: SNHLY, FYNNEI. This CDR3 is 13 amino acids long. This chain's CDR3 is CASSDRERQTQYF. CDR3 in DNA: TGTGCCAGCAGTGACAGGGAGAGACAGACCCAGTACTTC.

This clonotype appeared a few times. The chain recombines TRBV10-3 with TRBJ1-3; possible D gene TRBD1, 5 bases. The ends were cut back, 3 bases at V and 0 bases at J, with 15 bases in the middle. This CDR3 is 17 amino acids long. CDR1 is ENHRY, CDR2 SYGVKD, per germline. The CDR3 here is CAISDRGRFPSGNTIYF. The DNA of the CDR3 is TGTGCCATCAGTGACCGGGGCAGGTTCCCCTCTGGAAACACCATATATTTT.

This sequence joins TRBV5-1 and TRBJ2-5; TRBD2 aligns across 12 bases. CDR3 size: 14 residues. The germline CDR1 and CDR2 sequences are SGHRS and YFSETQ. Losses at the gene ends were 6 bases for V and 11 bases for J; bases not matched to a gene: 11. The CDR3 DNA reads as TGCGCCAGCACCACTAGCGGGAGGACAGATACGCAGTACTTC. This codes for CASTTSGRTDTQYF. The full variable domain, rest sourced from reference TRBV5-1 and TRBJ2-5, is KAGVTQTPRYLIKTRGQQVTLSCSPISGHRSVSWYQQTPGQGLQFLFEYFSETQRNKGNFPGRFSGRQFSNSRSEMNVSTLELGDSALYLCASTTSGRTDTQYFGPGTRLLVL.

The rearrangement uses TRBV7-2 and TRBJ1-4, with 9 bases lining up with TRBD1. This CDR3 has 14 residues. After removal of 4 bases from V and 8 bases from J, the junction contained 5 bases not matched to a gene. Germline assignment: CDR1 SGHTA and CDR2 FQGNSA. The CDR3 reads CASSSGTGLEKLFF. In nucleotides, the CDR3 is TGTGCCAGCAGCTCCGGGACAGGGCTGGAAAAACTGTTTTTT.

V and J are TRBV25-1 and TRBJ2-5; D is possibly TRBD1 (7 bases). Germline CDR1 is MGHDK and CDR2 is SYGVNS. The CDR3 contains 14 residues. V was clipped by 8 bases and J by 5 bases, with 18 bases between them. The CDR3 sequence: CASQTRQGGETQYF. In DNA, the CDR3 is TGTGCCAGCCAGACTAGGCAGGGGGGTGAGACCCAGTACTTC. Filled out from reference TRBV25-1 and TRBJ2-5, the complete variable domain reads EADIYQTPRYLVIGTGKKITLECSQTMGHDKMYWYQQDPGMELHLIHYSYGVNSTEKGDLSSESTVSRIRTEHFPLTLESARPSHTSQYLCASQTRQGGETQYFGPGTRLLVL.

The chain combines TRBV20-1 with TRBJ1-5, with 7 bases lining up with TRBD1. The CDR3 contains 13 residues. Germline assignment: CDR1 DFQATT and CDR2 SNEGSKA (reference sequence). J gave up 7 bases and V 5 bases, and 8 bases lay outside the gene matches. DNA for the CDR3: TGCAGTGCTCCGATAACAGGGGAACAGCCCCAGCATTTT. Amino acid sequence: CSAPITGEQPQHF.

In its sample, this clonotype was seen many times. The V gene is TRBV24-1, the J gene TRBJ1-3; the D is unclear. The CDR3 has 11 residues. Trimming cost V 7 bases and J 3 bases, with 3 bases left between them. In germline, CDR1 is KGHDR, CDR2 SFDVKD. Here the CDR3 DNA reads TGTGCCACCAGCATTGGAAACACCATATATTTT. It yields the protein CATSIGNTIYF.

Only a few counts were recorded for this clonotype. The chain joins TRBV20-1 to TRBJ1-1, with TRBD1 as a possible D gene (6 bases). Germline CDR1 and CDR2: DFQATT and SNEGSKA (reference sequence). The V gene lost 3 bases and the J gene lost 1 base, with 12 bases spanning the gap. This CDR3 region has 14 residues. CDR3 DNA sequence: TGCAGTGCTAGGCGGGGACATCAGAACACTGAAGCTTTCTTT. Translating it yields CSARRGHQNTEAFF.

V is TRBV29-1 and J is TRBJ2-7; TRBD2 matches at 9 bases. Trimming took 3 bases from V and 3 from J; bases not matched to a gene: 6. CDR1 and CDR2 from the germline V gene are SQVTM and ANQGSEA. The CDR3 runs 14 residues. CDR3: CSVEMASGIYEQYF. Written as DNA, the CDR3 is TGCAGCGTTGAGATGGCTAGCGGGATCTACGAGCAGTACTTC.

On this clonotype: The junction departs from the called germline gene at one end, perhaps through a read error. The chain joins TRBV9 to TRBJ1-2; 7 positions match TRBD1. The CDR3 covers 13 residues. Germline V CDR1 and CDR2: SGDLS, YYNGEE. The CDR3 spells CASSQIGTAGYTF. The CDR3 DNA is TGCGCCAGCAGCCAAATCGGGACAGCTGGCTACACCTTC.

The chain is built from TRBV7-2 and TRBJ2-7; no clear D. CDR1 is SGHTA and CDR2 is FQGNSA in the germline V gene. Between the trimmed V and J ends, which lost 2 bases and 2 bases, there was a span of 7 bases. The CDR3 sequence is 13 residues long. The CDR3 DNA reads as TGTGCCAGCAGCTTAAGCTCAACCTACGAGCAGTACTTC. Residues: CASSLSSTYEQYF.

This chain links TRBV20-1 with TRBJ1-1; D possibly corresponds to TRBD1 (5 bases). V was trimmed by 6 bases and J by 7 bases, leaving 18 bases between them. This CDR3 has 13 residues. The germline CDR1 and CDR2 sequences are DFQATT and SNEGSKA (reference sequence). CDR3 sequence reads: CSAQSGGDNEAFF. The CDR3 DNA follows: TGCAGTGCCCAGAGCGGGGGGGATAATGAAGCTTTCTTT.

A remark on this clonotype: A much larger clonotype is one base distant, so this may be a read error. The chain has TRBV2 and TRBJ2-5, with D perhaps matching TRBD1 (6 bases). CDR3 length: 14 residues. Germline assignment: CDR1 SNHLY and CDR2 FYNNEI. V was pared by 7 bases and J by 7 bases, with 19 bases between. The CDR3 DNA is TGTGCCAGCATGGCTTGGGACAAGGACGGGACCCAGTACTTC. Translated: CASMAWDKDGTQYF.

The rearrangement joins TRBV6-5 to TRBJ2-6; TRBD1 agrees at 8 bases. The CDR3 extends over 17 amino acids. The V gene end was trimmed by 5 bases and the J gene end by 4 bases; junction bases not matched to a gene: 10. Germline loops: CDR1 MNHEY, CDR2 SVGAGI. In nucleotides, the CDR3 is TGTGCCAGCAGTACCTCAGGGGGCGCGGAAGGGGCCAACGTCCTGACTTTC. Amino acids: CASSTSGGAEGANVLTF.

The gene calls are TRBV16 and TRBJ2-7; 13 nucleotides match TRBD2. CDR1 is KGHSY and CDR2 is FQNENV in the germline V gene. V trimming: 2 bases; J trimming: 4 bases; junction bases outside the gene matches: 14. The CDR3 length is 19 residues. The CDR3 nucleotides are TGTGCCAGCAGCCAACCGGGACTCCGAGGACTAGCGGGAGCTTACGAGCAGTACTTC. It specifies CASSQPGLRGLAGAYEQYF.

This clonotype has only a few counts. The chain has TRBV24-1 and TRBJ2-1; possibly TRBD2 for D (5 bases). This CDR3 region has 15 residues. Per the germline V gene, CDR1 is KGHDR and CDR2 is SFDVKD. V gave up 4 bases and J gave up 3 bases, with 12 bases separating them. CDR3 bases: TGTGCCACCAGTGACTATAGCGTAAACTACAATGAGCAGTTCTTC. Encoded protein: CATSDYSVNYNEQFF.

The V gene is TRBV12-5, the J gene TRBJ1-1; D not certain. This CDR3 is built from 14 residues. Germline-derived CDR1 and CDR2 are LGHNT and FRNRAP. The CDR3 bases are TGTGCCAGCAGACGACGGAACATGAACACTGAAGCTTTCTTT. Protein product: CASRRRNMNTEAFF.

This clonotype was detected only a few times. The V gene is TRBV7-2, the J gene TRBJ2-7, with a tentative D call TRBD2 (5 bases). The CDR3 loop spans 14 amino acids. The V gene's germline CDR1 is SGHTA and CDR2 FQGNSA. Trimming cost V 2 bases and J 2 bases, with 10 bases left between them. CDR3 sequence reads: CASSLLMEAYEQYF. In DNA form, the CDR3 reads TGTGCCAGCAGCTTATTAATGGAGGCCTACGAGCAGTACTTC.

The chain has TRBV2 and TRBJ2-5, with 11 bases that match TRBD2. The germline gives CDR1 SNHLY, CDR2 FYNNEI. CDR3 length equals 14 residues. Trimming at V came to 6 bases and at J to 4 bases, leaving 4 bases not matched to a gene. The CDR3 here is CASRDTSGRETQYF. The CDR3 DNA reads TGTGCCAGCAGAGACACTAGCGGGAGAGAGACCCAGTACTTC.

This clonotype was counted only a few times. The V and J genes are TRBV2 and TRBJ2-6, with TRBD1 matching over 9 bases. The CDR3 has 17 amino acids. The V gene's germline CDR1 is SNHLY and CDR2 FYNNEI. Trimming cost V 5 bases and J 1 base; bases outside gene matches: 6. For the CDR3, the DNA is TGTGCCAGCAGTTACGGGACAGGGAATTCTGGGGCCAACGTCCTGACTTTC. Amino acids: CASSYGTGNSGANVLTF.

This clonotype occurred many times. This chain joins TRBV2 and TRBJ1-5; TRBD1 is a possible D gene (6 bases). The CDR3 spans 15 residues. Trimming shortened V by 5 bases and J by 4 bases, and 15 bases separated the two germline ends. The germline V gene encodes CDR1 SNHLY and CDR2 FYNNEI. The CDR3 reads CASSPDSMANQPQHF. CDR3 in DNA: TGTGCCAGCAGTCCGGACAGTATGGCAAATCAGCCCCAGCATTTT.

V gene TRBV7-9 combines with J gene TRBJ1-2; possibly TRBD1 for D (6 bases). The CDR3 consists of 13 residues. From germline, CDR1 is SEHNR and CDR2 FQNEAQ (reference sequence). Trimming stripped 5 bases from V and 6 bases from J, with 13 bases between. The CDR3 coding sequence is TGTGCCAGCAGCCCGGGTAGGGGGGATGGCTACACCTTC. It specifies CASSPGRGDGYTF.

The chain couples TRBV10-3 to TRBJ1-6; tentatively, D is TRBD1 (5 bases). The CDR3 has 14 residues. V was trimmed by 5 bases and J by 5 bases, leaving 10 bases between them. CDR1 is ENHRY, CDR2 SYGVKD, per germline. The chain's CDR3 is CAISTGADNSPLHF. The CDR3 bases are TGTGCCATCAGTACCGGGGCAGATAATTCACCCCTCCACTTT.